Listed below are T cell receptor beta chains from one sample, sequenced in a study of blood T cell repertoires in COVID-19. TCRdb's table, derived via immunoSEQ multiplex PCR, lists solely in-frame clones and lacks some. The profile shows about 220,000 clones, 80% to 90% of them singletons. The sequenced sample was PBMCs or T cells enriched from blood (not recorded which). The receptors originated from a woman aged 40-49 years with acute COVID-19. The CDR3 runs from the conserved cysteine through the conserved F or W. D genes are given only for firm matches. Part of the rows lack a size; the others show once, few, many or a class for expanded clones.

d_call j_call v_call clone_size cdr3_nt cdr3_aa
. TRBJ1-2 TRBV14 . TGTGCCAGCAGCCAAGAGGTGGGGCCCCTCACCTTC CASSQEVGPLTF
. TRBJ2-7 TRBV11-2 . TGTGCCAGCAGCCGGGATCCCGAGCAGTACTTC CASSRDPEQYF
TRBD2 TRBJ2-2 TRBV7-3 . TGTGCCAGCAGCCCCAGCGGGGGGCTCACCGGGGAGCTGTTTTTT CASSPSGGLTGELFF
. TRBJ1-1 TRBV7-9 . TGTGCCAGCAGCTTATCCGGGACAGAAGCTTTCTTT CASSLSGTEAFF
. TRBJ1-1 TRBV29-1 . TGCAGCGTTGAGGTAGGGGTGGGAACTGAAGCTTTCTTT CSVEVGVGTEAFF
. TRBJ1-6 TRBV6-6 . TGTGCCAGCGGACAGACAGAGAATTCACCCCTCCACTTT CASGQTENSPLHF
TRBD1 TRBJ2-2 TRBV27 . TGTGCCAGCATCATGACCGGGACAGGGATCGCCGGGGAGCTGTTTTTT CASIMTGTGIAGELFF
. TRBJ1-2 TRBV7-2 . TGTGCCAGCAGCCCCCGGACACCTTCCTATGGCTACACCTTC CASSPRTPSYGYTF
. TRBJ1-2 TRBV6-4 . TGTGCCAGCAGTGAATCCGAGGACTATGGCTACACCTTC CASSESEDYGYTF
. TRBJ1-1 TRBV19 few TGTGCCAGTAGAGGGAGGGGAGACAGCACTGAAGCTTTCTTT CASRGRGDSTEAFF
. TRBJ1-5 TRBV19 few TGTGCCAGTAGCCAAGGACACCAAGGGCATTTT CASSQGHQGHF
. TRBJ1-2 TRBV12-3/TRBV12-4 . TGTGCCAGCAGTTTATTAGCCGGCTACACCTTC CASSLLAGYTF
. TRBJ1-1 TRBV11-2 . TGTGCCAGCACCATCTCAACAGGGCCATCTGAAGCTTTCTTT CASTISTGPSEAFF
TRBD1 TRBJ1-2 TRBV5-1 . TGCGCCAGCAACCCCGGGACAGGGGAGGGTGGCTACACCTTC CASNPGTGEGGYTF
. TRBJ2-7 TRBV28 . TGTGCCAGCAGCCCAAGCGGCGGGGCGAGGGGATACGAGCAGTACTTC CASSPSGGARGYEQYF
. TRBJ1-2 TRBV29-1 . TGCAGCGTTGTGGTCAGATCCTATGGCTACACCTTC CSVVVRSYGYTF
. TRBJ2-1 TRBV5-1 once TGCGCCAGCAGCTTAGCGGTGGGGACCTACAATGAGCAGTTCTTC CASSLAVGTYNEQFF
. TRBJ1-1 TRBV5-1 . TGCGCCAGCAGCTTGATCAGAACGACTGAAGCTTTCTTT CASSLIRTTEAFF
. TRBJ2-4 TRBV27 . TGTGCCAGCAGTTGGACTTTTGGAAACATTCAGTACTTC CASSWTFGNIQYF
. TRBJ2-3 TRBV27 . TGTGCCAGCAGATGGGGGGGGGCCACAGATACGCAGTATTTT CASRWGGATDTQYF
. TRBJ1-2 TRBV20-1 . TGCAGTGCTAGTTATGGGCAGGGAGGTGGCTACACCTTC CSASYGQGGGYTF
. TRBJ2-5 TRBV27 . TGTGCCAGCAGTCGTTACAGGGCCCCCGAGACCCAGTACTTC CASSRYRAPETQYF
TRBD1 TRBJ2-7 TRBV18 once TGTGCCAGCTCAGAGGGACAGGGTCCTTACTACGAGCAGTACTTC CASSEGQGPYYEQYF
. TRBJ1-4 TRBV5-1 . TGCGCCAGCAGAGGGGTCTTTAGGGGGAGATCTAATGAAAAACTGTTTTTT CASRGVFRGRSNEKLFF
. TRBJ1-3 TRBV14 . TGTGCCAGCAGCCAAGGATCAGGGTCGAGAAACACCATATATTTT CASSQGSGSRNTIYF
. TRBJ1-3 TRBV5-5 once TGTGCCAGCACGGAGGTTTCTGGAAACACCATATATTTT CASTEVSGNTIYF
TRBD1 TRBJ1-2 TRBV30 . TGTGCCGGCGACAGGGGGAACTATGGCTACACCTTC CAGDRGNYGYTF
TRBD1 TRBJ2-3 TRBV7-9 . TGTGCCAGCAGCGAAACAGGGGGAAGCACAGATACGCAGTATTTT CASSETGGSTDTQYF
TRBD1 TRBJ1-5 TRBV9 . TGTGCCAGCAGCGTAGGAGGGACAGGGGATCAGCCCCAGCATTTT CASSVGGTGDQPQHF
. TRBJ1-4 TRBV4-3 . TGCGCCAGCAGCCAAGGAGGGGAAAAACTGTTTTTT CASSQGGEKLFF
. TRBJ1-2 TRBV19 . TGTGCCAGTAGTATAGTGGCAGGGGACTATGGCTACACCTTC CASSIVAGDYGYTF
. TRBJ1-1 TRBV24-1 once TGTGCCACCAGTGATGGGGCCACTGAAGCTTTCTTT CATSDGATEAFF
TRBD2 TRBJ2-2 TRBV4-1 few TGCGCCAGCAGCCAAGTAATAGCGGGGATGAACACCGGGGAGCTGTTTTTT CASSQVIAGMNTGELFF
. TRBJ1-2 TRBV27 . TGTGCCAGCAGTTTGGCAACAGGGTCATATGGCTACACCTTC CASSLATGSYGYTF
TRBD1 TRBJ1-1 TRBV28 . TGTGCCAGCAGCAGGGGGGTGAACACTGAAGCTTTCTTT CASSRGVNTEAFF
TRBD1 TRBJ1-5 TRBV25-1 . TGTGCCAGCAGTGACTCGAGGGGGCTGAGCAATCAGCCCCAGCATTTT CASSDSRGLSNQPQHF
. TRBJ2-1 TRBV9 once TGTGCCAGCAGCCCCGCGCGGGGAGTCTACAATGAGCAGTTCTTC CASSPARGVYNEQFF
TRBD1 TRBJ2-5 TRBV11-2 . TGTGCCAGCAGCTTAGGAGGGGGCCGGGAGACCCAGTACTTC CASSLGGGRETQYF
TRBD1 TRBJ1-2 TRBV2 . TGTGCCGGAACACCTCGGCAGACAGGGTTACATGGCTACACCTTC CAGTPRQTGLHGYTF
TRBD1 TRBJ1-2 TRBV6-5 . TGTGCCAGCAGTACGACAGGGAACTATGGCTACACCTTC CASSTTGNYGYTF
. TRBJ2-1 TRBV2 . TGTGCCAGCGGCACAGGGTATAATGAGCAGTTCTTC CASGTGYNEQFF
TRBD1 TRBJ1-2 TRBV19 . TGTGCCAGTAGTACGGACAGGGAGAGCTATGGCTACACCTTC CASSTDRESYGYTF
. TRBJ1-1 TRBV5-1 . TGCGCCAGCAGAGGGACACCGAACACTGAAGCTTTCTTT CASRGTPNTEAFF
. TRBJ1-6 TRBV6-5 . TGTGCCAGCGGCGGGGGATATTCACCCCTCCACTTT CASGGGYSPLHF
TRBD1 TRBJ2-2 TRBV3-1/TRBV3-2 few TGTGCCAGCAGTGACAGGGGAAACACCGGGGAGCTGTTTTTT CASSDRGNTGELFF